Shown below are 30 T cell receptor beta chains from a single sample sequenced in a study of somatic mutations in cytotoxic T cells in rheumatoid arthritis. Profiled with immunoSEQ multiplex PCR; TCRdb holds only in-frame clones, not every one. The table includes about 30,000 clones, 82% detected once. The specimen was CD8+ T cells sorted from blood. These receptors all stem from an adult with rheumatoid arthritis.

This rearrangement joins TRBV19 to TRBJ1-2; the match to TRBD1 covers 9 bases. V lost 5 bases and J lost 8; bases outside the gene matches: 6. The CDR3 consists of 13 residues. The germline gives CDR1 LNHDA, CDR2 SQIVND (reference sequence). The CDR3 DNA follows: TGTGCCAGTAGTCCGACAGGGGGACAGGGCTACACCTTC. Its protein is CASSPTGGQGYTF.

The sample holds one count of this clone. The chain links TRBV9 to TRBJ1-1; tentative D call: TRBD1 (5 bases). The V end was cut by 0 bases, the J end by 0 bases, with 9 bases between. The CDR3 sequence is 15 residues long. Germline V CDR1 and CDR2: SGDLS, YYNGEE. The DNA for the CDR3 is TGTGCCAGCAGCGTAGGCGGGGGGTTGAACACTGAAGCTTTCTTT. Its protein is CASSVGGGLNTEAFF. Full variable domain (remainder filled in from reference TRBV9 and TRBJ1-1): DSGVTQTPKHLITATGQRVTLRCSPRSGDLSVYWYQQSLDQGLQFLIQYYNGEERAKGNILERFSAQQFPDLHSELNLSSLELGDSALYFCASSVGGGLNTEAFFGQGTRLTVV.

The chain joins TRBV28 to TRBJ1-1; D is unresolved. V was clipped by 6 bases and J by 8 bases, with 13 bases between them. The germline CDR1 and CDR2 sequences are MDHEN and SYDVKM. The CDR3 is 12 amino acids. CDR3 in amino acids: CASSPASPEAFF. The DNA for the CDR3 is TGTGCCAGCAGCCCCGCTTCCCCAGAAGCTTTCTTT.

Notes on this clone: A junction end diverges from the germline sequence, so it may reflect a read error. The chain uses TRBV28 and TRBJ2-5; 11 bases are shared with TRBD2. Germline CDR1 reads MDHEN; CDR2 reads SYDVKM. The CDR3 is made up of 16 amino acids. For the CDR3, the DNA is TGTGTCAGCAGGAACCTACTAGCGGGGGTGCAAGAGACCCAGTACTTC. It codes for CVSRNLLAGVQETQYF.

J is TRBJ1-1 and V is TRBV12-2. TRBV12-2 is given as a pseudogene. CDR3 size: 16 residues. The CDR3 DNA follows: TGTGCAAGTCGCTTTAGAGTCGGTGCGGAGAACACTGAAGCTTTCTTT. Its translation is CASRFRVGAENTEAFF.

The chain couples TRBV27 to TRBJ1-2; possible D gene TRBD1, 5 bases. The CDR3 covers 14 residues. V lost 0 bases and J lost 5, with 10 bases in between. CDR1 and CDR2 from the germline V gene are MNHEY and SMNVEV (reference sequence). The CDR3 region has the DNA TGTGCCAGCAGTTTATCAGGGACGGGATATGGCTACACCTTC. It translates to CASSLSGTGYGYTF.

The J gene is TRBJ1-1, the V gene TRBV30, with D maybe TRBD1 (6 bases). Trimming took 3 bases from V and 7 from J, leaving 9 bases between them. In germline, CDR1 is GTSNPN, CDR2 SVGIG (reference sequence). The CDR3 length is 11 residues. The CDR3: CAWSRGIEAFF. The DNA for the CDR3 is TGTGCCTGGAGCAGGGGAATTGAAGCTTTCTTT.

In this sample, this clone turned up a few times. The rearrangement links TRBV4-1 to TRBJ2-7; D possibly corresponds to TRBD2 (6 bases). The V gene's germline CDR1 is MGHRA and CDR2 YSYEKL. The CDR3 has 16 amino acids. V lost 0 bases and J lost 3, with 15 bases in between. This CDR3 is CASSQDPVAENYEQYF. CDR3 nucleotides: TGCGCCAGCAGCCAAGATCCGGTAGCGGAGAACTACGAGCAGTACTTC.

CDR3 bases: TGCAGCGCAAAGAAGGGCACTGAAGCTTTCTTT. Amino acids: CSAKKGTEAFF. V and J are TRBV29-1 and TRBJ1-1; D ambiguous. V was shortened by 7 bases and J by 4 bases, with 10 bases between the two germline ends. The CDR3 extends over 11 amino acids. Germline CDR1 reads SQVTM; CDR2 reads ANQGSEA.

V gene TRBV10-3 combines with J gene TRBJ2-7, with a tentative D call TRBD2 (6 bases). Germline V lookup: CDR1 ENHRY, CDR2 SYGVKD. V lost 6 bases and J 0 bases, leaving 15 bases between the germline ends. CDR3 size: 15 residues. The CDR3 bases are TGTGCCATCAGAACCGGGACTCGTAGCTCCTACGAGCAGTACTTC. Its translation is CAIRTGTRSSYEQYF.

Note on this clone: The same CDR3 also results from other DNA sequences found in this sample. The V and J genes are TRBV25-1 and TRBJ1-4; a weak D match, TRBD1 (6 bases). Germline lookup yields CDR1 MGHDK and CDR2 SYGVNS. CDR3 length: 14 residues. Between the trimmed V and J ends, which lost 6 bases and 4 bases, there was a span of 12 bases. The CDR3 nucleotides are TGTGCCAGCAGCGAGACAGGACATAATGAAAAACTGTTTTTT. This codes for CASSETGHNEKLFF. The full variable domain, with the rest looked up from reference TRBV25-1 and TRBJ1-4, is EADIYQTPRYLVIGTGKKITLECSQTMGHDKMYWYQQDPGMELHLIHYSYGVNSTEKGDLSSESTVSRIRTEHFPLTLESARPSHTSQYLCASSETGHNEKLFFGSGTQLSVL.

The chain is built from TRBV6-1 and TRBJ2-3; 14 bases line up with TRBD2. Per germline, CDR1 MNHNS and CDR2 SASEGT. Trimming took 4 bases from V and 4 from J; bases not matched to a gene: 1. This CDR3 has 15 residues. The CDR3 coding sequence is TGTGCCAGCAGTGCGACTAGCGGGGGGGCAGATACGCAGTATTTT. Translating gives CASSATSGGADTQYF.

This chain uses TRBV29-1 with TRBJ1-3, with TRBD1 identical over 9 bases. Trimming removed 3 bases from V and 8 bases from J; junction bases left unmatched: 8. The CDR3 runs to 14 residues. The germline gives CDR1 SQVTM, CDR2 ANQGSEA. CDR3 loop: CSVEGRDREYTIYF. The CDR3, as DNA: TGCAGCGTTGAGGGAAGGGACAGGGAATACACCATATATTTT.

V gene TRBV19 combines with J gene TRBJ1-5; unclear D gene. The CDR3 runs to 13 residues. Germline V gene sequence: CDR1 LNHDA, CDR2 SQIVND (reference sequence). V was shortened by 7 bases and J by 1 base, with 8 bases between the two germline ends. CDR3 in DNA: TGTGCCAGTACGGCATCAAGCAATCAGCCCCAGCATTTT. Amino acids: CASTASSNQPQHF.

The V and J genes are TRBV13 and TRBJ2-1; 8 nucleotides agree with TRBD2. CDR3 length equals 18 residues. After removal of 1 base from V and 1 base from J, the junction contained 9 bases not matched to a gene. From germline, CDR1 is PRHDT and CDR2 FYEKMQ (reference sequence). DNA for the CDR3: TGTGCCAGCAGCTTAGCAGCGGGAGCTTTCGAGTCCTACAATGAGCAGTTCTTC. It specifies CASSLAAGAFESYNEQFF.

This rearrangement joins TRBV6-1 to TRBJ2-7; D gene unclear. Per germline, CDR1 MNHNS and CDR2 SASEGT. Trimming stripped 1 base from V and 12 bases from J, with 7 bases between. This CDR3 spans 10 amino acids. The CDR3 DNA follows: TGTGCCAGCAGTGAAGGATCTCCGTACTTC. This gives the protein CASSEGSPYF.

V usage is TRBV7-2 and J usage is TRBJ2-7; 12 nucleotides match TRBD1. The CDR3 is made up of 16 amino acids. The V gene's germline CDR1 is SGHTA and CDR2 FQGNSA. Trimming took 4 bases from V and 2 from J; bases not matched to a gene: 6. In DNA, the CDR3 is TGTGCCAGCAGCTCACCGGGACAGGGGGCGACCTACGAGCAGTACTTC. As protein: CASSSPGQGATYEQYF. The entire variable domain, with the rest obtained from reference TRBV7-2 and TRBJ2-7, is as follows: GAGVSQSPSNKVTEKGKDVELRCDPISGHTALYWYRQSLGQGLEFLIYFQGNSAPDKSGLPSDRFSAERTGGSVSTLTIQRTQQEDSAVYLCASSSPGQGATYEQYFGPGTRLTVT.

This sequence joins TRBV27 and TRBJ1-6; D is ambiguous. Germline V lookup: CDR1 MNHEY, CDR2 SMNVEV (reference sequence). The CDR3 is made up of 14 amino acids. The V end lost 1 base, the J end lost 7 bases, and 8 bases lay between the germline ends. CDR3 residues: CASSLFYGNSPLHF. The CDR3 DNA is TGTGCCAGCAGTTTATTTTATGGGAATTCACCCCTCCACTTT.

The chain has TRBV5-6 and TRBJ1-2, with D perhaps TRBD1 (5 bases). This CDR3 contains 13 residues. Trimming removed 6 bases at V and 4 bases at J, with 13 bases between. CDR1 and CDR2 from the germline V gene are SGHDT and YYEEEE. CDR3 protein: CASNFGTFYGYTF. Here the CDR3 DNA reads TGTGCCAGCAACTTTGGGACTTTCTATGGCTACACCTTC.

This chain links TRBV11-2 with TRBJ2-2; 11 positions agree with TRBD1. Germline CDR1 and CDR2: SGHAT and FQNNGV. The length of the CDR3 is 14 residues. Trimming took 4 bases from V and 10 from J; bases not matched to a gene: 5. The CDR3 DNA follows: TGTGCCAGCAGCTACGGGACAGGGGGTTCGGAGCTGTTTTTT. It encodes CASSYGTGGSELFF. The entire variable domain, with the rest obtained from reference TRBV11-2 and TRBJ2-2, is as follows: EAGVAQSPRYKIIEKRQSVAFWCNPISGHATLYWYQQILGQGPKLLIQFQNNGVVDDSQLPKDRFSAERLKGVDSTLKIQPAKLEDSAVYLCASSYGTGGSELFFGEGSRLTVL.

With respect to this clone: The junction does not match germline at one end; this may be a read error. V usage is TRBV7-7 and J usage is TRBJ2-1; TRBD2 matches 9 bases. The germline gives CDR1 SSHAT, CDR2 FNYEAQ (reference sequence). This CDR3 spans 17 amino acids. In nucleotides, the CDR3 is TGTGCTAGCAGCTTAGAGGGCGGGCGAGCGGGAGGCGATGAGCAGTTCTTC. This encodes CASSLEGGRAGGDEQFF.

The chain joins TRBV21-1 to TRBJ2-4; TRBD1, the D gene given by the table, was not confirmed from the DNA. TRBV21-1 is described as a pseudogene. The CDR3 is made up of 18 amino acids. CDR3 DNA sequence: TGTGCCAGCAGCAAAAGGGGCGTTAGGGATCACCCAAAAAACATTCAGTACTTC. It codes for CASSKRGVRDHPKNIQYF.

This clone was counted a few times. The chain is built from TRBV11-3 and TRBJ2-7; D may be TRBD1 or TRBD2 (5 bases each). CDR1 is SGHNT and CDR2 is YENEEA in the germline V gene. The CDR3 sequence is 15 residues long. V was clipped by 4 bases and J by 5 bases, with 18 bases between them. CDR3 sequence: CASSSSRDEIHEQYF. CDR3 DNA sequence: TGTGCCAGCAGCTCGTCCCGGGACGAGATTCACGAGCAGTACTTC.

V usage is TRBV5-6 and J usage is TRBJ2-7; 7 nucleotides line up with TRBD1. The CDR3 sequence is 17 residues long. Germline CDR1 and CDR2: SGHDT and YYEEEE. The V and J ends lost 4 bases and 3 bases, in that order; junction bases with no gene match: 16. For the CDR3, the DNA is TGTGCCAGCAGCGGGATGACCTCGGGACAGAAGTTCTACGAGCAGTACTTC. As protein: CASSGMTSGQKFYEQYF.

This chain uses TRBV4-3 with TRBJ1-2, with a weak D call TRBD1 (5 bases). V shed 0 bases and J shed 4 bases, with 9 bases lying between them. CDR3 length equals 14 residues. Germline V gene lookup returns CDR1 LGHNA and CDR2 YSLEER. The chain's CDR3 is CASSQDWDAYGYTF. DNA for the CDR3: TGCGCCAGCAGCCAAGATTGGGACGCCTATGGCTACACCTTC.

This clone showed up just once. This chain connects TRBV29-1 to TRBJ2-6; D uncertain. V lost 0 bases, J lost 4 bases, and 13 bases lay in between. The germline V gene has CDR1 SQVTM and CDR2 ANQGSEA. The CDR3 extends over 16 amino acids. The CDR3 DNA reads as TGCAGCGTTGAAGATCGAGAGGTCTACGGGGCCAACGTCCTGACTTTC. Its translation is CSVEDREVYGANVLTF.

The chain has TRBV11-2 and TRBJ2-1; D possibly uses TRBD1 or TRBD2 (5 bases each). This CDR3 spans 17 amino acids. Trimming took 3 bases from V and 5 from J, leaving 20 bases between them. Germline loops: CDR1 SGHAT, CDR2 FQNNGV. The CDR3 spells CASSFPRHPTGHNEQFF. Written as DNA, the CDR3 is TGTGCCAGCAGCTTCCCCCGCCACCCCACGGGACACAATGAGCAGTTCTTC.

This clone was observed a single time. The chain uses TRBV4-1 and TRBJ1-2; a possible D gene is TRBD1 (5 bases). Trimming took 4 bases from V and 3 from J, leaving 6 bases between them. The CDR3 spans 12 residues. Germline assignment: CDR1 MGHRA and CDR2 YSYEKL. The CDR3 nucleotides read TGCGCCAGCAGCCGGGGGGACTATGGCTACACCTTC. Translation gives CASSRGDYGYTF.

CDR3 protein: CASSRPGDTEAFF. CDR3 DNA sequence: TGTGCCAGCAGCAGGCCTGGGGACACTGAAGCTTTCTTT. The chain employs TRBV11-2 and TRBJ1-1; D gene ambiguous. In germline, CDR1 is SGHAT, CDR2 FQNNGV. CDR3 length: 13 residues. The V end lost 5 bases, the J end lost 3 bases, and 10 bases lay between the germline ends.

Comment on this clone: The same CDR3 can be traced to other DNA sequences in this sample. CDR3 region: CASSDSSGSYNEQFF. In DNA form, the CDR3 reads TGTGCCAGCAGTGACTCTAGCGGGAGCTACAATGAGCAGTTCTTC. The chain links TRBV6-4 to TRBJ2-1, with TRBD2 matching 9 bases. V lost 0 bases and J lost 3; bases outside the gene matches: 0. The CDR3 runs to 15 residues. Germline loops: CDR1 MRHNA, CDR2 SNTAGT.